Reported below is one TCR beta chain. Allocation to cohorts depended on clinical history reported by the participants. Original handling: Amplification with reference gene primers provided the estimates of nucleated cell counts. Generated by immunoSEQ multiplex PCR, the TCRdb table keeps only in-frame clones and is missing some. The D gene and trimming were derived from the DNA, and the V and J assignments and clone size from that table. The sample lists some 220,000 clones; roughly 83% were seen once. The germline V gene encodes CDR1 SGHRS and CDR2 YFSETQ. Trimming took 1 base from V and 8 from J; bases not matched to a gene: 6. The CDR3 runs 14 residues. The sample comes from a study of blood T cell repertoires in COVID-19. Background on the study: Collection of acute and convalescent COVID-19 samples took place in the United States, Italy and Spain. T cells, B-cell-depleted T cells, or PBMCs supplied cDNA or gDNA.

The sequencing input was PBMCs or T cells enriched from blood (not recorded which). The TCR originated in a middle-aged woman with acute COVID-19. The chain employs TRBV5-1 and TRBJ1-1, with 9 bases identical to TRBD1. The CDR3 here is CASSLLAGQGEAFF. The CDR3 DNA follows: TGCGCCAGCAGCTTGCTAGCAGGACAGGGGGAAGCTTTCTTT.